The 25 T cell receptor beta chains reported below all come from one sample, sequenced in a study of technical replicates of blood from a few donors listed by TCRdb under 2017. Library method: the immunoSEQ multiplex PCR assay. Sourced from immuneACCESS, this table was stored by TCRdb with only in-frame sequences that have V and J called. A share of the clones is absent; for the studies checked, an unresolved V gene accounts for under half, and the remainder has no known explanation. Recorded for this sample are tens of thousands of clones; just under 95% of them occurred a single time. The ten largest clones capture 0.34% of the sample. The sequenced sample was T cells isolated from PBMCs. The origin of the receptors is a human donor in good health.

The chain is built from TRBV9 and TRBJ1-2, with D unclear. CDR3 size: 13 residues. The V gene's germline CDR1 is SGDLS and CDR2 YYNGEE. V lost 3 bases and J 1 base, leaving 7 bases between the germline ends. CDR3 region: CASSARLNYGYTF. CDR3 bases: TGTGCCAGCAGCGCCCGTCTTAACTATGGCTACACCTTC.

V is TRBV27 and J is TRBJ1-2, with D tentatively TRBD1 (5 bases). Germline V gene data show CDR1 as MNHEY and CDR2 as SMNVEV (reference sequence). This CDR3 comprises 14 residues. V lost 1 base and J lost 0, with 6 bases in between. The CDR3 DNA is TGTGCCAGCAGTTTATGGGGCCCTAACTATGGCTACACCTTC. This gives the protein CASSLWGPNYGYTF.

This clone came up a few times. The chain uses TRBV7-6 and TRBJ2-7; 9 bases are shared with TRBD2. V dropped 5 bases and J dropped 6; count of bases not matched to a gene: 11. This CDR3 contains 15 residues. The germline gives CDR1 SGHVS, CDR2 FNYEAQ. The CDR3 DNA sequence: TGTGCCAGCAGCGTAATAGCGGGGGACGCGTTCGAGCAGTACTTC. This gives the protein CASSVIAGDAFEQYF. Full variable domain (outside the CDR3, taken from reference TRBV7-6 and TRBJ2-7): GAGVSQSPRYKVTKRGQDVALRCDPISGHVSLYWYRQALGQGPEFLTYFNYEAQQDKSGLPNDRFSAERPEGSISTLTIQRTEQRDSAMYRCASSVIAGDAFEQYFGPGTRLTVT.

The chain's CDR3 is CASSAGTGSSYEQYF. Here the CDR3 DNA reads TGTGCCAGCAGTGCCGGGACAGGGAGCTCCTACGAGCAGTACTTC. V usage is TRBV6-1 and J usage is TRBJ2-7, with 9 positions matching TRBD1. This CDR3 is 15 amino acids long. Germline CDR1 MNHNS, CDR2 SASEGT. The ends lost 4 bases at V and 0 bases at J; junction bases unmatched: 4.

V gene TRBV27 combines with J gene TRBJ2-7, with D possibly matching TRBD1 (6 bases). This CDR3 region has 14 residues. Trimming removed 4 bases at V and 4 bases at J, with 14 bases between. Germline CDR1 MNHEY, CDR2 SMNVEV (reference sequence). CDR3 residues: CASSSGAGGYEQYF. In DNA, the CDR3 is TGTGCCAGCAGTTCAGGGGCCGGCGGGTACGAGCAGTACTTC.

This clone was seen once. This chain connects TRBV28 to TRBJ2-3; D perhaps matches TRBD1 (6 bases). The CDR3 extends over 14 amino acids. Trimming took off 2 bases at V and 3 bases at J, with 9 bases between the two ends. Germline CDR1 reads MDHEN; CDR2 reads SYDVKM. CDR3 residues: CASSLDRSTDTQYF. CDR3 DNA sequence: TGTGCCAGCAGTTTAGACAGGTCGACAGATACGCAGTATTTT.

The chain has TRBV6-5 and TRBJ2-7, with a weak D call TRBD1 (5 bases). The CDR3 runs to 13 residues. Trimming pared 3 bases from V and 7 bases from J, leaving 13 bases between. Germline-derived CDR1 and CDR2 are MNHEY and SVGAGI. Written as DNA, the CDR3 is TGTGCCAGCAGTTATGGGGCGTCGTATGAGCAGTACTTC. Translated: CASSYGASYEQYF.

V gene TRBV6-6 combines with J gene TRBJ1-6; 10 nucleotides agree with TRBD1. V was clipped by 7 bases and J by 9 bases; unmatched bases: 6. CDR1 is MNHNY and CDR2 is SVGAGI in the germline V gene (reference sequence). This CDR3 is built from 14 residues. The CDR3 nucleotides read TGTGCCAGCAAACAGGACAGGGGGATTTCACCCCTCCACTTT. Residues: CASKQDRGISPLHF.

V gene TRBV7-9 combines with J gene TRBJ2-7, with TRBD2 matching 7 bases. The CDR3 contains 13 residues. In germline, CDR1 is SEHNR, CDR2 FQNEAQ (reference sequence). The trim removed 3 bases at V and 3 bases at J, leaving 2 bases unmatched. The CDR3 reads CASSFGGSYEQYF. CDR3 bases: TGTGCCAGCAGCTTCGGGGGGAGCTACGAGCAGTACTTC.

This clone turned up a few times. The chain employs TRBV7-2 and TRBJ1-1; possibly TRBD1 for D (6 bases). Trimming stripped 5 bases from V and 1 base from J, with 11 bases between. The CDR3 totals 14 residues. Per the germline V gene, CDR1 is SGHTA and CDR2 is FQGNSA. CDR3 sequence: CASSQDRRNTEAFF. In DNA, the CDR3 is TGTGCCAGCAGCCAAGACAGGCGGAACACTGAAGCTTTCTTT.

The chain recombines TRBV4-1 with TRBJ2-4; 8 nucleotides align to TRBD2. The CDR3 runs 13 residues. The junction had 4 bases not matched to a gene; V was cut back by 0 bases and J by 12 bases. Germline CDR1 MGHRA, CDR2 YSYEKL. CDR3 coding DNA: TGCGCCAGCAGCCAAGATTTCAGCGGGAGTCAGTACTTC. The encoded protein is CASSQDFSGSQYF.

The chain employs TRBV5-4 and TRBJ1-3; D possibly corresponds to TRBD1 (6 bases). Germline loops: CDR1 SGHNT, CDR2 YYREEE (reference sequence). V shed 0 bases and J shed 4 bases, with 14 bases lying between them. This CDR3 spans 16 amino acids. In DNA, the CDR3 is TGTGCCAGCAGCTTGGATGCGGGGGCAACCGGAAACACCATATATTTT. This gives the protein CASSLDAGATGNTIYF.

CDR3 region: CASSVEGINEKLFF. In DNA form, the CDR3 reads TGTGCCAGCAGCGTTGAGGGAATTAATGAAAAACTGTTTTTT. The gene calls are TRBV6-1 and TRBJ1-4; no reliable D call. V shed 6 bases and J shed 4 bases, with 12 bases lying between them. The CDR3 consists of 14 residues. Looked up from germline, CDR1 is MNHNS and CDR2 is SASEGT.

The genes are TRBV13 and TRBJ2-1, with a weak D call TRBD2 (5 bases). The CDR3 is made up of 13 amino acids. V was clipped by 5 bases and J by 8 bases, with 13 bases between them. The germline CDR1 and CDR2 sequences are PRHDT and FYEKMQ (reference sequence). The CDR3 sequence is CASSPTRGDEQFF. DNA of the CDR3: TGTGCCAGCAGCCCTACCCGGGGTGATGAGCAGTTCTTC.

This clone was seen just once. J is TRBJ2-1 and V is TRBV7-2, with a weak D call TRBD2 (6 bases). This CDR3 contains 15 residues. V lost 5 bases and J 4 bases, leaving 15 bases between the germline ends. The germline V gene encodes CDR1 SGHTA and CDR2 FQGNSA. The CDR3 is CASSPRGIPYNEQFF. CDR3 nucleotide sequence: TGTGCCAGCAGCCCGCGGGGAATCCCTTACAATGAGCAGTTCTTC.

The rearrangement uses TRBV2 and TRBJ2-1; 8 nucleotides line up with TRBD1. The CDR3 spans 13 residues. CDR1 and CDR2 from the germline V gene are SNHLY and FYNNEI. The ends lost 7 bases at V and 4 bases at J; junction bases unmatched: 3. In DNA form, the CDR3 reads TGTGCCAGCACAGGACAGGGTTACAATGAGCAGTTCTTC. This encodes CASTGQGYNEQFF.

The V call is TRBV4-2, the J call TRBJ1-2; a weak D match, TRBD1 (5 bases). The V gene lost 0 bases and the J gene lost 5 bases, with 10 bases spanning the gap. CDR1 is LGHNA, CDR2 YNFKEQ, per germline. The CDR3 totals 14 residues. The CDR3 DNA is TGTGCCAGCAGCCAAGATCTTGGGGGGTATGGCTACACCTTC. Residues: CASSQDLGGYGYTF.

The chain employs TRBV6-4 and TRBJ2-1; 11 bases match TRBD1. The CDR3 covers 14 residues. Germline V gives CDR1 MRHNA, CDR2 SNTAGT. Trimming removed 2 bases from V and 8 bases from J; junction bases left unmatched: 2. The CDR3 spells CASSDQGQGDEQFF. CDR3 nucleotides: TGTGCCAGCAGTGACCAGGGACAGGGGGATGAGCAGTTCTTC.

CDR3 amino acids: CASSEESGETQYF. The CDR3 DNA is TGTGCCAGCAGTGAAGAGTCGGGGGAGACCCAGTACTTC. The chain employs TRBV2 and TRBJ2-5; TRBD2 might be the D (5 bases). The CDR3 contains 13 residues. Trimming took 1 base from V and 5 from J, leaving 8 bases between them. Germline CDR1 SNHLY, CDR2 FYNNEI.

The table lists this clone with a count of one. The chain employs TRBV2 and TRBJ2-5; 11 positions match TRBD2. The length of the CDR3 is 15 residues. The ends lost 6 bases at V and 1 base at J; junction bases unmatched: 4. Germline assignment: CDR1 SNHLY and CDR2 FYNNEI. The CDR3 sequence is CASSSGLAVQETQYF. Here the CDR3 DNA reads TGTGCCAGCAGCTCGGGACTAGCGGTCCAAGAGACCCAGTACTTC. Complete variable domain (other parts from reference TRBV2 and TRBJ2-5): EPEVTQTPSHQVTQMGQEVILRCVPISNHLYFYWYRQILGQKVEFLVSFYNNEISEKSEIFDDQFSVERPDGSNFTLKIRSTKLEDSAMYFCASSSGLAVQETQYFGPGTRLLVL.

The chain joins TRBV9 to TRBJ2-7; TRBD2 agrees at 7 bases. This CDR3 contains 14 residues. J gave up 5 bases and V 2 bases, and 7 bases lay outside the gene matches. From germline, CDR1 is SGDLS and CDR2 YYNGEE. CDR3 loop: CASSVGGIGNEQYF. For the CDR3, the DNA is TGTGCCAGCAGCGTGGGGGGGATCGGCAACGAGCAGTACTTC.

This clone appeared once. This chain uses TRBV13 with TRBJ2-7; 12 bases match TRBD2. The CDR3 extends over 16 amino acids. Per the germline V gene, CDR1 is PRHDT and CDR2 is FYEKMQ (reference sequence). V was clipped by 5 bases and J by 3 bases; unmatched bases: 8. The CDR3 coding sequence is TGTGCCAGCAGCCCCGAGACTAGCGGGAGACTCTACGAGCAGTACTTC. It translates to CASSPETSGRLYEQYF.

The CDR3 reads CASSLSRQGKNTIYF. The CDR3 DNA reads TGTGCCAGCAGCCTATCCCGGCAGGGGAAAAACACCATATATTTT. The gene calls are TRBV7-4 and TRBJ1-3; a weak D match, TRBD1 (6 bases). The CDR3 runs 15 residues. The V gene lost 5 bases and the J gene lost 6 bases, with 17 bases spanning the gap. Germline V gene lookup returns CDR1 SGHVT and CDR2 SQSDAQ.

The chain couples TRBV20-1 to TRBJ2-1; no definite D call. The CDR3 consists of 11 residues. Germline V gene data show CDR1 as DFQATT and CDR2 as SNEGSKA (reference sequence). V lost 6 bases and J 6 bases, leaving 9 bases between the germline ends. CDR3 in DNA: TGCAGTGCCCTACCGGGCAATGAGCAGTTCTTC. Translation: CSALPGNEQFF.

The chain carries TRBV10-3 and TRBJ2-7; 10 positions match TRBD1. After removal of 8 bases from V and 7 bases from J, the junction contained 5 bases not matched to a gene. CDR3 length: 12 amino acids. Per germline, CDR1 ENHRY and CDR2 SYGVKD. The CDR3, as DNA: TGTGCCATCGGGACAGGGGTAAGGGAGCAGTACTTC. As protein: CAIGTGVREQYF.